This T cell receptor (beta chain) was recovered during a study of blood T cells in healthy people across ages. This clonotype came up a few times. This CDR3 has 14 amino acids. Germline CDR1 and CDR2: MNHNS and SASEGT. V was cut by 8 bases and J by 2 bases, with 13 bases left in between. A second PCR, run for roughly 7 to 12 cycles, used a sample-barcoded 5' primer plus a J-beta primer mix. TCRdb analysed the 5' RACE reads with MiXCR anew, one entry per CDR3 protein. The sample records about 1.8 million distinct CDR3 sequences, about 50% being singletons. Sequencing input: blood. V is TRBV6-1 and J is TRBJ1-5; a weak D match, TRBD1 (6 bases). This sequence was found in a woman aged 40 to 50 in good health. The CDR3 DNA is TGTGCCAGCGGGCCCAGGGGTGGCAATCAGCCCCAGCATTTT. Its protein product is CASGPRGGNQPQHF.